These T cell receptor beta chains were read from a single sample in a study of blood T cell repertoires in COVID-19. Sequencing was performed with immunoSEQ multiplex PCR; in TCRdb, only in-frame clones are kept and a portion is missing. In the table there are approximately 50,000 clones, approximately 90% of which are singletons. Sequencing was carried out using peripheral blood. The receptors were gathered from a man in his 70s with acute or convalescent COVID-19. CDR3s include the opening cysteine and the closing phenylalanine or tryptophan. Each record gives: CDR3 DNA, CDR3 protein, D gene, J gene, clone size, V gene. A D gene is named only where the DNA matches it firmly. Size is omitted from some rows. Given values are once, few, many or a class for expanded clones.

TGTGCCAGCAGCCCGGAAAGACTAGTCACCGGGGAGCTGTTTTTT | CASSPERLVTGELFF | - | TRBJ2-2 | - | TRBV14
TGTGCCAGCAGCTTAGATGCGGGGGGTTACAATGAGCAGTTCTTC | CASSLDAGGYNEQFF | TRBD2 | TRBJ2-1 | - | TRBV11-2
TGCGCCAGCAGCTTCCTCCACCTGACTAGCCGATTAAGGAATACGCAGTATTTT | CASSFLHLTSRLRNTQYF | TRBD2 | TRBJ2-3 | - | TRBV5-1
TGTGCCAGCAGCTTAGGGACAGTCTACGAGCAGTACTTC | CASSLGTVYEQYF | - | TRBJ2-7 | - | TRBV7-2
TGCGCCAGCAGCCAAGGATCGACTAGCGGGAACGGGGAGCTGTTTTTT | CASSQGSTSGNGELFF | TRBD2 | TRBJ2-2 | - | TRBV4-1
TGTGCCACCTCACCGCCCGGGGAGGTTTATGGCTACACCTTC | CATSPPGEVYGYTF | - | TRBJ1-2 | - | TRBV19
TGTGCCAGCAGTTACAATCGGGGGACCAACGAGCAGTACTTC | CASSYNRGTNEQYF | - | TRBJ2-7 | - | TRBV6-5
TGTGCCAGCAGTCCCTTGGACATTCCGGACACCATATATTTT | CASSPLDIPDTIYF | - | TRBJ1-3 | - | TRBV6-2/TRBV6-3
TGTGCCAGCAGAGTAAGAGGGACATCCTACGAGCAGTACTTC | CASRVRGTSYEQYF | - | TRBJ2-7 | - | TRBV2
TGTGCCAGCACGTACTCCGGGACAGGTAGCGGTGTTGGCTACACCTTC | CASTYSGTGSGVGYTF | TRBD1 | TRBJ1-2 | few | TRBV2
TGTGCCAGCAGCTTCGGGACTAGCACCTACGAGCAGTACTTC | CASSFGTSTYEQYF | TRBD2 | TRBJ2-7 | - | TRBV7-6
TGTGCCTGGAGTGGACAGGGGGCGATAGATACGCAGTATTTT | CAWSGQGAIDTQYF | TRBD1 | TRBJ2-3 | - | TRBV30
TGTGCCAGCAGCTTAAAAGAGCCTGACACAGATACGCAGTATTTT | CASSLKEPDTDTQYF | - | TRBJ2-3 | - | TRBV11-3
TGTGCCAGCCAGCACAGTTGGCGGGGGCGCTACGAGCAGTACTTC | CASQHSWRGRYEQYF | - | TRBJ2-7 | - | TRBV6-5
TGTGCCAGCAGACCGACAGGGGGCAATGAGCAGTTCTTC | CASRPTGGNEQFF | TRBD1 | TRBJ2-1 | - | TRBV28
TGTGCCAGCAGTTCCGCAGGGGCTGGAAACACCATATATTTT | CASSSAGAGNTIYF | - | TRBJ1-3 | - | TRBV27
TGTGCCAGCAGTCTGACACCGGGACAGGGGGCCTACGAGCAGTACTTC | CASSLTPGQGAYEQYF | TRBD1 | TRBJ2-7 | - | TRBV28
TGTGCCAGCAGCAATCCTATAGCGGGGGGCCCCGGGGAGCTGTTTTTT | CASSNPIAGGPGELFF | TRBD2 | TRBJ2-2 | - | TRBV7-2
TGTGCCAGCAGTAAAGGACAGGGGCCCTCCTACGAGCAGTACTTC | CASSKGQGPSYEQYF | TRBD1 | TRBJ2-7 | - | TRBV2
TGTGCCAGCAGTTATGGACAGCAAAATCAGCCCCAGCATTTT | CASSYGQQNQPQHF | - | TRBJ1-5 | - | TRBV6-2/TRBV6-3
TGTGCCAGCAGCCTCCGGACAGGGAATGTACGAGAGCAGTACTTC | CASSLRTGNVREQYF | TRBD1 | TRBJ2-7 | - | TRBV5-4
TGTGCCAGCAGTCCCATCAGGGGGCAGGAAACTGAAGCTTTCTTT | CASSPIRGQETEAFF | TRBD1 | TRBJ1-1 | - | TRBV6-2/TRBV6-3
TGTGCCAGCTCGGAGGTTGGCGGTTACAATGAGCAGTTCTTC | CASSEVGGYNEQFF | - | TRBJ2-1 | - | TRBV18
TGCGCCAGCAGCGTCGGACAGGCCGAATTGAACACTGAAGCTTTCTTT | CASSVGQAELNTEAFF | TRBD1 | TRBJ1-1 | once | TRBV5-1
TGTGCCAGCACCCAGGGACTAGAGGGCGGGGAGCTGTTTTTT | CASTQGLEGGELFF | TRBD2 | TRBJ2-2 | few | TRBV7-2
TGTGCCAGCAGCCGTAACGTGGCCGGAAACACCATATATTTT | CASSRNVAGNTIYF | - | TRBJ1-3 | - | TRBV7-2
TGTGCCAGCAGCGTAGGGGGGACAGGGGGCACTGAAGCTTTCTTT | CASSVGGTGGTEAFF | TRBD1 | TRBJ1-1 | once | TRBV9
TGTGCCAGCAGCTTCGGGGGGACGAACACCGGGGAGCTGTTTTTT | CASSFGGTNTGELFF | TRBD2 | TRBJ2-2 | - | TRBV5-6
TGTGCCAGCAGCCCACCAGGGATTACCACTGAAGCTTTCTTT | CASSPPGITTEAFF | - | TRBJ1-1 | - | TRBV7-6
TGTGCCAGCAGTTTATACGGGGTTTATGGATCACCCCTCCACTTT | CASSLYGVYGSPLHF | - | TRBJ1-6 | once | TRBV28
TGTGCCAGCACTACGGGGGACTACGAGCAGTACTTC | CASTTGDYEQYF | - | TRBJ2-7 | - | TRBV6-6
TGTGCCAGCAGTAATCTCCGGGACAGGGTCGATGGCTACACCTTC | CASSNLRDRVDGYTF | TRBD1 | TRBJ1-2 | - | TRBV2
TGTGCCAGCAGCGTCGGAGCTCAATTCGCAGATACGCAGTATTTT | CASSVGAQFADTQYF | - | TRBJ2-3 | - | TRBV9
TGTGCCAGCAGCATGGCAGGGGAGGCTTTCTTT | CASSMAGEAFF | - | TRBJ1-1 | - | TRBV28
TGTGCCAGCAGTCCTACCCTAGGGGGCGAGCAGTACTTC | CASSPTLGGEQYF | - | TRBJ2-7 | once | TRBV5-6
TGTGCCAGCAGCGTAGATACGGGGTTGAAGACCCAGTACTTC | CASSVDTGLKTQYF | - | TRBJ2-5 | - | TRBV9
TGTGCCAGCAGCTTAACTGACAGGGGTTACAATGAGCAGTTCTTC | CASSLTDRGYNEQFF | TRBD1 | TRBJ2-1 | - | TRBV11-3
TGTGCCTGGAGTGTACGGCCGCCAGGGGCCAAAAACATTCAGTACTTC | CAWSVRPPGAKNIQYF | - | TRBJ2-4 | - | TRBV30
TGCGCCAGCAGCTTAAACCGGGACAGGGCTACAGATACGCAGTATTTT | CASSLNRDRATDTQYF | TRBD1 | TRBJ2-3 | - | TRBV4-1
TGTGCCAGCAGCTGGACGACAGGGAAAGATACGCAGTATTTT | CASSWTTGKDTQYF | TRBD1 | TRBJ2-3 | once | TRBV13
TGTGCCAGCACCGACGGAGGGTCGGCGGGCAATGAGCAGTTCTTC | CASTDGGSAGNEQFF | - | TRBJ2-1 | - | TRBV6-5
TGTGCCAGCAGTCCTCACTCTGGCAATCAGCCCCAGCATTTT | CASSPHSGNQPQHF | - | TRBJ1-5 | - | TRBV27
TGTGCCAGCTCCCAGCAGGACAGGGGCTACGAGCAGTACTTC | CASSQQDRGYEQYF | TRBD1 | TRBJ2-7 | - | TRBV18
TGTGCCATCAGTGAGGAGTTACCGGGACAGAAGAATTCACCCCTCCACTTT | CAISEELPGQKNSPLHF | TRBD1 | TRBJ1-6 | once | TRBV10-3
TGCGCCAGCAGCTTAGAACAGGGCAGCTACGAGCAGTACTTC | CASSLEQGSYEQYF | - | TRBJ2-7 | - | TRBV5-1
TGTGCCAGCATCGAAGGCGTGAGGAGCAATCAGCCCCAGCATTTT | CASIEGVRSNQPQHF | - | TRBJ1-5 | - | TRBV6-5
TGTGCCAGCAGTACCCGACAGGGAGGTAATTCACCCCTCCACTTT | CASSTRQGGNSPLHF | TRBD1 | TRBJ1-6 | - | TRBV28
TGTGCCAGCAGCCCCGGACTAATTACGAACACCGGGGAGCTGTTTTTT | CASSPGLITNTGELFF | - | TRBJ2-2 | - | TRBV5-8
TGTGCCAGCAGCTTAGGGACTAGCGAAAATCCGTACTTC | CASSLGTSENPYF | TRBD2 | TRBJ2-7 | - | TRBV7-2
TGTGCCAGCAGTTACGCAGGGGCGACGGGTGAAAAACTGTTTTTT | CASSYAGATGEKLFF | - | TRBJ1-4 | few | TRBV6-2/TRBV6-3
TGTGCCAGCTCACCACTGGACAGGGGGCATGGAGAGACCCAGTACTTC | CASSPLDRGHGETQYF | TRBD1 | TRBJ2-5 | - | TRBV18
TGCGCCAGCAGCCACACACAGGGGTTGGAGACCCAGTACTTC | CASSHTQGLETQYF | TRBD1 | TRBJ2-5 | - | TRBV5-1
TGTGCCTGGAAGGGACAGGCTAATCAGCCCCAGCATTTT | CAWKGQANQPQHF | TRBD1 | TRBJ1-5 | - | TRBV30
TGTGCCAGCAGTTACTCCCCGACAGGGTTGGAAAAACTGTTTTTT | CASSYSPTGLEKLFF | TRBD1 | TRBJ1-4 | - | TRBV6-5
TGTGCCAGCAGTTTCGATGGGCCGGGGTATCAGCCCCAGCATTTT | CASSFDGPGYQPQHF | - | TRBJ1-5 | - | TRBV27
TGTGCCAGCAGCTCAGGCCCTGAGGAAAAACTGTTTTTT | CASSSGPEEKLFF | - | TRBJ1-4 | - | TRBV7-3
TGTGCCAGCAGCTTAGATGTAACAGGGGGCCTTCAGCCCCAGCATTTT | CASSLDVTGGLQPQHF | TRBD1 | TRBJ1-5 | few | TRBV11-2
TGTGCCAGCAGTTCCGCGACAGGGGCCAACTATGGCTACACCTTC | CASSSATGANYGYTF | TRBD1 | TRBJ1-2 | - | TRBV27